This T cell receptor beta chain originates from a study of blood T cell repertoires in COVID-19. Profiled with immunoSEQ multiplex PCR; TCRdb holds only in-frame clones, not every one. The sample includes 300,000 to 500,000 clones, 70% to 90% of them seen just once. V was clipped by 1 base and J by 2 bases; unmatched bases: 3. CDR1 and CDR2 from the germline V gene are SNHLY and FYNNEI. This CDR3 has 15 residues. This sequence was found in a woman aged 30 to 39 with acute COVID-19. The rearrangement joins TRBV2 to TRBJ2-7; TRBD1 agrees at 9 bases. Sequencing was done on a sample of PBMCs or T cells enriched from blood (not recorded which). The CDR3 here is CASSEGGTGTYEQYF. The CDR3 coding sequence is TGTGCCAGCAGTGAAGGGGGGACAGGGACCTACGAGCAGTACTTC.